The 8 T cell receptor beta chains presented below share a single source sample, sequenced in a study of Ad26.COV2.S vaccination and SARS-CoV-2 variants. Produced via immunoSEQ multiplex PCR; TCRdb's table is partial and in-frame only. The repertoire includes fewer than 900,000 clones, roughly 90% of them detected once, and approximately 1.5% sits in the top ten. Stated treatment: about 20 received Ad26.COV2.S at low or high dose, single or two shots; 5 received placebo; per-sample allocation not given. It was on day 63 after the first vaccine or placebo injection that samples were taken. Sequenced material: peripheral blood, taken in a trial of Ad26.COV2.S vaccine versus placebo. All receptors come from a person aged 18-65 years who received the Ad26.COV2.S COVID-19 vaccine or a placebo.

V is TRBV6-2 or TRBV6-3 and J is TRBJ2-3; possible D gene TRBD2, 7 bases. The V gene lost 1 base and the J gene lost 5 bases, with 13 bases spanning the gap. The germline V gene has CDR1 MNHEY and CDR2 SVGEGT. This CDR3 region has 15 residues. The chain's CDR3 is CASSYFRGAQDTQYF. CDR3 nucleotide sequence: TGTGCCAGCAGTTACTTCCGGGGGGCCCAAGATACGCAGTATTTT.

The chain links TRBV7-6 to TRBJ1-6; D may be TRBD1 (6 bases). Trimming cost V 1 base and J 6 bases, with 7 bases left between them. The CDR3 covers 14 residues. Germline CDR1 SGHVS, CDR2 FNYEAQ. The CDR3 sequence is CASSLGGPNSPLHF. The CDR3 nucleotides read TGTGCCAGCAGCTTAGGGGGGCCTAATTCACCCCTCCACTTT.

The V and J genes are TRBV6-2 or TRBV6-3 and TRBJ2-7; D ambiguous. The CDR3 covers 14 residues. V was clipped by 4 bases and J by 3 bases, with 13 bases between them. Looked up from germline, CDR1 is MNHEY and CDR2 is SVGEGT. CDR3 residues: CASSSSTKGYEQYF. CDR3 nucleotides: TGTGCCAGCAGTTCGTCGACCAAGGGCTACGAGCAGTACTTC.

The chain joins TRBV20-1 to TRBJ2-1, with D unresolved. Germline assignment: CDR1 DFQATT and CDR2 SNEGSKA (reference sequence). The V and J ends lost 3 bases and 6 bases respectively, with 6 bases between them. The CDR3 contains 11 residues. The CDR3 sequence is CSASFVNEQFF. The CDR3 bases are TGCAGTGCTAGCTTCGTCAATGAGCAGTTCTTC.

The sample holds one count of this clone. The gene calls are TRBV5-6 and TRBJ2-2; TRBD1 aligns across 7 bases. Germline CDR1 is SGHDT and CDR2 is YYEEEE. The V segment lost 4 bases and the J segment 6 bases; nucleotides outside the gene matches: 9. The CDR3 extends over 15 amino acids. CDR3 DNA: TGTGCCAGCAGCCCTATATCTCAGGGGGCCGGGGAGCTGTTTTTT. It encodes CASSPISQGAGELFF.

The chain is built from TRBV19 and TRBJ2-5; 9 bases agree with TRBD1. Unmatched junction bases numbered 4, after V lost 5 bases and J lost 0 bases. Germline V lookup: CDR1 LNHDA, CDR2 SQIVND (reference sequence). The CDR3 consists of 15 residues. The CDR3 DNA sequence: TGTGCCAGTAGTCGCGGGACAGGGAACCAAGAGACCCAGTACTTC. This encodes CASSRGTGNQETQYF.

About this clone itself: Other DNA sequences in the same sample also yield this CDR3. The J gene is TRBJ1-1, the V gene TRBV18; no definite D call. Trimming shortened V by 0 bases and J by 1 base, and 3 bases separated the two germline ends. The CDR3 is 13 residues long. Germline-derived CDR1 and CDR2 are KGHSH and LQKENI. CDR3 bases: TGTGCCAGCTCACCACCCGGGAACACTGAAGCTTTCTTT. It encodes CASSPPGNTEAFF.

This chain uses TRBV18 with TRBJ2-7; 12 bases align to TRBD1. The trim removed 4 bases at V and 1 base at J, leaving 14 bases unmatched. Germline CDR1 is KGHSH and CDR2 is LQKENI. The CDR3 covers 19 residues. The CDR3: CASSLLPGQGAGRSYEQYF. The CDR3 DNA is TGTGCCAGCTCACTACTACCGGGACAGGGGGCGGGAAGGTCCTACGAGCAGTACTTC.